This entry lists 5 T cell receptor beta chains sequenced from one sample in a study of T-cell reconstitution after alpha-beta-depleted transplantation in children. Unique molecular identifiers were used to barcode this TCRbeta library. TCRdb processed the PCR reads anew with MiXCR; each CDR3 protein has one entry. The top ten hold about two fifths of the sample, which has about 47,000 distinct CDR3 sequences, 40% to 65% seen once. Sequencing used peripheral blood, obtained before TCRalphabeta/CD19-depleted stem cell transplant. Receptors were obtained from a boy under two years old with SCID, due to receive a stem cell transplant.

This chain links TRBV20-1 with TRBJ2-3, with 8 nucleotides matching TRBD2. CDR1 is DFQATT, CDR2 SNEGSKA, per germline (reference sequence). J was trimmed by 7 bases and V by 3 bases; bases with no gene match: 9. The CDR3 covers 14 residues. DNA of the CDR3: TGCAGTGCTAGGGCGGGGGGCCCGATCCATACGCAGTATTTT. Encoded protein: CSARAGGPIHTQYF.

This clonotype was seen only a few times. This chain links TRBV7-2 with TRBJ1-5; D gene unclear. CDR1 is SGHTA and CDR2 is FQGNSA in the germline V gene. This CDR3 region has 13 residues. Trimming shortened V by 6 bases and J by 5 bases, and 11 bases separated the two germline ends. The CDR3 protein is CASSPRRDQPQHF. The CDR3 DNA follows: TGTGCCAGCAGTCCACGAAGGGATCAGCCCCAGCATTTT.

This sequence joins TRBV3-1 and TRBJ1-5; tentative D call: TRBD1 (5 bases). Germline V gene sequence: CDR1 LGHDT, CDR2 YNNKEL (reference sequence). V lost 4 bases, J lost 1 base, and 11 bases lay in between. The CDR3 is 15 residues long. CDR3 amino acids: CASSPDWGSNQPQHF. CDR3 DNA: TGTGCCAGCAGCCCGGACTGGGGGAGCAATCAGCCCCAGCATTTT.

The chain joins TRBV19 to TRBJ1-5, with D unresolved. The length of the CDR3 is 16 residues. CDR1 is LNHDA and CDR2 is SQIVND in the germline V gene (reference sequence). V was pared by 5 bases and J by 0 bases, with 14 bases between. CDR3 loop: CASSSPRDYSNQPQHF. The CDR3 nucleotides read TGTGCCAGTAGTTCCCCCAGAGACTATAGCAATCAGCCCCAGCATTTT.

This clonotype showed up just a few times. V gene TRBV20-1 combines with J gene TRBJ2-1; 7 positions agree with TRBD1. The CDR3 covers 11 residues. Germline CDR1 and CDR2: DFQATT and SNEGSKA (reference sequence). Trimming took 6 bases from V and 6 from J; bases not matched to a gene: 2. This chain's CDR3 is CSAGQPNEQFF. In DNA form, the CDR3 reads TGCAGTGCGGGACAGCCCAATGAGCAGTTCTTC.